This TCR beta chain is drawn from a study of blood T cell repertoires in COVID-19. About the research overall: The United States, Italy and Spain were the sources of the acute and convalescent COVID-19 samples. Sources were T cells, B-cell-depleted T cells, or PBMCs; the material itself was cDNA or gDNA.

The CDR3 sequence is 15 residues long. V dropped 6 bases and J dropped 1; count of bases not matched to a gene: 5. CDR1 MGHRA and CDR2 YSYEKL come from the germline V gene. Authors' methods: It was from reference gene primer amplification that nucleated cell counts were estimated. Assay used: immunoSEQ multiplex PCR; TCRdb lists only in-frame clones, some missing. V, J and clone size were drawn from that table, and D and trimming were deduced from the DNA. The table has 35,000 to 45,000 clones, approximately 90% seen once; the top ten hold under 0.4%. One Seattle source followed patients from active infection through their disease course.

The receptor comes from a man over 45 with COVID-19, enrolled during active disease. The sequenced sample consisted of peripheral blood. This sequence joins TRBV4-1 and TRBJ2-3; 9 nucleotides match TRBD1. CDR3 amino acids: CASSLQGAGTDTQYF. For the CDR3, the DNA is TGCGCCAGCAGTTTACAGGGGGCAGGCACAGATACGCAGTATTTT.